The next 21 T cell receptor beta chains were all read from a single sample in a study of CD8+CD57+ T cells in acquired aplastic anemia. Flow cytometry had shown expanded CD8+CD57+ cells in the patients chosen for sequencing. Genomic DNA, the template, was used for profiling of the TCR beta VDJ and CDR3. TCRdb re-analysed the reads in MiXCR, keeping a single row per CDR3 protein. The sample consists of around 150,000 distinct CDR3 sequences, less than 60% of them appearing once. Sample: sorted CD4+, CD8+, or CD8+CD57+ T cells (not recorded which) from PBMCs. The receptors shown here come from a human donor with aplastic anemia.

The count of this clonotype is one. The V gene is TRBV20-1, the J gene TRBJ1-1; D uncertain. V was shortened by 6 bases and J by 1 base, with 9 bases between the two germline ends. CDR1 is DFQATT and CDR2 is SNEGSKA in the germline V gene (reference sequence). The CDR3 spans 12 residues. The CDR3 loop is CSASRKNTEAFF. In DNA form, the CDR3 reads TGCAGTGCCTCAAGGAAGAACACTGAAGCTTTCTTT.

This clonotype was picked up many times. The V and J genes are TRBV9 and TRBJ2-2; TRBD2 might be the D (6 bases). V dropped 6 bases and J dropped 1 base, with 13 bases sitting between them. Germline loops: CDR1 SGDLS, CDR2 YYNGEE. The CDR3 spans 15 residues. In DNA form, the CDR3 reads TGTGCCAGCAACCGGGACTTTTTGAACACCGGGGAGCTGTTTTTT. Translated: CASNRDFLNTGELFF. Variable domain in full (rest from reference TRBV9 and TRBJ2-2): DSGVTQTPKHLITATGQRVTLRCSPRSGDLSVYWYQQSLDQGLQFLIQYYNGEERAKGNILERFSAQQFPDLHSELNLSSLELGDSALYFCASNRDFLNTGELFFGEGSRLTVL.

V is TRBV6-1 and J is TRBJ2-3; perhaps TRBD2 as D (6 bases). The germline CDR1 and CDR2 sequences are MNHNS and SASEGT. CDR3 length equals 14 residues. Trimming removed 8 bases from V and 6 bases from J, with 18 bases in between. The CDR3: CASGRRDIRDTQYF. The CDR3, as DNA: TGTGCCAGCGGGCGGCGGGATATTAGGGATACGCAGTATTTT.

This clonotype showed up just a few times. J is TRBJ1-2 and V is TRBV30; TRBD1 agrees at 10 bases. V trimming: 3 bases; J trimming: 3 bases; junction bases outside the gene matches: 4. The CDR3 totals 14 residues. The germline V gene encodes CDR1 GTSNPN and CDR2 SVGIG (reference sequence). The chain's CDR3 is CAWSRQGADYGYTF. CDR3 DNA sequence: TGTGCCTGGAGCCGACAGGGGGCTGACTATGGCTACACCTTC. The variable domain in full, completed from reference TRBV30 and TRBJ1-2, reads SQTIHQWPATLVQPVGSPLSLECTVEGTSNPNLYWYRQAAGRGLQLLFYSVGIGQISSEVPQNLSASRPQDRQFILSSKKLLLSDSGFYLCAWSRQGADYGYTFGSGTRLTVV.

Many counts were recorded for this clonotype. The chain couples TRBV7-9 to TRBJ1-2; D is uncertain. V was pared by 4 bases and J by 5 bases, with 5 bases between. Germline V gene data show CDR1 as SEHNR and CDR2 as FQNEAQ (reference sequence). This CDR3 is built from 11 residues. The CDR3 loop reads CASSSAYGYTF. The CDR3 region has the DNA TGTGCCAGCAGCTCTGCTTATGGCTACACCTTC.

This clonotype showed up many times. This sequence joins TRBV19 and TRBJ1-2; 8 positions match TRBD1. CDR1 and CDR2 from the germline V gene are LNHDA and SQIVND (reference sequence). The V and J ends lost 3 bases and 8 bases, in that order; junction bases with no gene match: 23. The CDR3 sequence is 19 residues long. The CDR3 coding sequence is TGTGCCAGTAGTATCCGCGGACAGGGTGCCGAACTCGCTACTAACGGCTACACCTTC. This translates into CASSIRGQGAELATNGYTF. Supplemented by reference TRBV19 and TRBJ1-2, the full variable domain reads DGGITQSPKYLFRKEGQNVTLSCEQNLNHDAMYWYRQDPGQGLRLIYYSQIVNDFQKGDIAEGYSVSREKKESFPLTVTSAQKNPTAFYLCASSIRGQGAELATNGYTFGSGTRLTVV.

This clonotype has at least ten counts. The V call is TRBV14, the J call TRBJ2-1; D is perhaps TRBD1 (5 bases). Trimming took 0 bases from V and 6 from J, leaving 6 bases between them. CDR1 is SGHDN, CDR2 FVKESK, per germline. CDR3 length equals 13 residues. This chain's CDR3 is CASSQDRVNEQFF. The CDR3, as DNA: TGTGCCAGCAGCCAAGACAGGGTCAATGAGCAGTTCTTC.

This clonotype was counted many times. The chain is built from TRBV20-1 and TRBJ1-2; TRBD1 aligns across 9 bases. V trimming: 3 bases; J trimming: 4 bases; junction bases outside the gene matches: 9. The length of the CDR3 is 15 residues. Germline values: CDR1 DFQATT, CDR2 SNEGSKA (reference sequence). CDR3 DNA: TGCAGTGCTAGGGACAGGGGATCGGCACTCTATGGCTACACCTTC. This codes for CSARDRGSALYGYTF.

This clonotype was found many times. CDR3: CSARPRTSKGDTQYF. The CDR3 DNA reads TGCAGTGCTAGACCACGGACTTCCAAGGGGGATACGCAGTATTTT. The chain is built from TRBV20-1 and TRBJ2-3; either TRBD1 or TRBD2 may supply D (5 bases each). This CDR3 is built from 15 residues. Per germline, CDR1 DFQATT and CDR2 SNEGSKA (reference sequence). Trimming left V 2 bases short and J 6 bases short, with 18 bases between.

The chain combines TRBV11-3 with TRBJ2-5; 8 bases fit TRBD2. The CDR3 runs 14 residues. Trimming removed 1 base from V and 5 bases from J; junction bases left unmatched: 3. Germline CDR1 is SGHNT and CDR2 is YENEEA. The CDR3 here is CASSLVLAAETQYF. The CDR3 DNA is TGTGCCAGCAGCTTAGTACTAGCGGCGGAGACCCAGTACTTC.

The chain couples TRBV10-3 to TRBJ1-6; D is possibly TRBD1 (5 bases). Germline assignment: CDR1 ENHRY and CDR2 SYGVKD. This CDR3 spans 16 amino acids. The V gene lost 2 bases and the J gene lost 4 bases, with 12 bases spanning the gap. DNA of the CDR3: TGTGCCATCAGTGAGCACCGGGACGGTTATAATTCACCCCTCCACTTT. It specifies CAISEHRDGYNSPLHF.

This chain uses TRBV20-1 with TRBJ1-2; TRBD1 agrees at 7 bases. The germline gives CDR1 DFQATT, CDR2 SNEGSKA (reference sequence). CDR3 length: 15 amino acids. V was clipped by 6 bases and J by 0 bases; unmatched bases: 10. CDR3 sequence reads: CSARGDSPANYGYTF. Here the CDR3 DNA reads TGCAGTGCCAGGGGGGACAGCCCTGCTAACTATGGCTACACCTTC.

Ten or more counts support this clonotype. This sequence joins TRBV6-1 and TRBJ2-7; TRBD1 matches 9 bases. The CDR3 covers 14 residues. After removal of 6 bases from V and 5 bases from J, the junction contained 8 bases not matched to a gene. Germline V CDR1 and CDR2: MNHNS, SASEGT. CDR3 amino acids: CASRLGQGSHEQYF. In DNA form, the CDR3 reads TGTGCCAGCAGGCTTGGACAGGGGTCCCACGAGCAGTACTTC.

This clonotype was detected ten times or more. This chain connects TRBV19 to TRBJ1-1, with TRBD1 matching 9 bases. Germline V gives CDR1 LNHDA, CDR2 SQIVND (reference sequence). J gave up 7 bases and V 5 bases, and 14 bases lay outside the gene matches. The CDR3 sequence is 16 residues long. Written as DNA, the CDR3 is TGTGCCAGTAGTTCGGACAGGGGAGGTGGGGCCCATGAAGCTTTCTTT. This gives the protein CASSSDRGGGAHEAFF.

This clonotype was seen many times. This chain joins TRBV6-2 or TRBV6-3 and TRBJ2-7; the match to TRBD1 covers 7 bases. The CDR3 totals 15 residues. Trimming cost V 7 bases and J 3 bases; bases outside gene matches: 12. Germline-derived CDR1 and CDR2 are MNHEY and SVGEGT. CDR3 bases: TGTGCCAGCAACAAGCTCGAAACAGGGGACTACGAGCAGTACTTC. This codes for CASNKLETGDYEQYF.

This clonotype was seen only a few times. The V gene is TRBV20-1, the J gene TRBJ1-5; D is uncertain. V shed 0 bases and J shed 6 bases, with 6 bases lying between them. The CDR3 has 12 amino acids. CDR1 is DFQATT and CDR2 is SNEGSKA in the germline V gene (reference sequence). CDR3 coding DNA: TGCAGTGCTAGAGATGAATCTCAGCCCCAGCATTTT. This codes for CSARDESQPQHF.

The rearrangement links TRBV9 to TRBJ1-4, with 7 bases identical to TRBD1. Germline V gives CDR1 SGDLS, CDR2 YYNGEE. The CDR3 has 12 amino acids. Trimming at V came to 6 bases and at J to 6 bases, leaving 2 bases not matched to a gene. CDR3 amino acids: CASKGAHEKLFF. CDR3 coding DNA: TGTGCCAGCAAGGGGGCTCATGAAAAACTGTTTTTT.

The chain combines TRBV12-3 or TRBV12-4 with TRBJ1-6, with unresolved D. The CDR3 totals 14 residues. Trimming removed 4 bases at V and 0 bases at J, with 4 bases between. CDR3: CASSSSSYNSPLHF. The CDR3 bases are TGTGCCAGCAGTTCCAGCTCCTATAATTCACCCCTCCACTTT.

This clonotype was seen many times. This chain joins TRBV19 and TRBJ1-2; no definite D call. Germline V gives CDR1 LNHDA, CDR2 SQIVND (reference sequence). V was cut by 5 bases and J by 7 bases, with 20 bases left in between. The CDR3 sequence is 15 residues long. The chain's CDR3 is CASSYHQDGPTGYTF. In DNA form, the CDR3 reads TGTGCCAGTAGTTACCATCAAGACGGACCGACTGGCTACACCTTC.

This clonotype has ten or more counts. This sequence joins TRBV7-3 and TRBJ2-1; possibly TRBD2 for D (6 bases). Trimming removed 4 bases at V and 6 bases at J, with 19 bases between. CDR3 length: 16 residues. Germline CDR1 reads SGHTA; CDR2 reads FQGTGA. The CDR3: CASSSMTSLTTNEQFF. The DNA of the CDR3 is TGTGCCAGCAGCTCAATGACTAGTCTGACTACCAATGAGCAGTTCTTC.

This clonotype has a count of ten or more. The rearrangement joins TRBV24-1 to TRBJ2-6; D may match TRBD1 or TRBD2 (5 bases each). Trimming stripped 5 bases from V and 4 bases from J, with 17 bases between. The CDR3 spans 17 residues. The germline gives CDR1 KGHDR, CDR2 SFDVKD. The CDR3 DNA sequence: TGTGCCACCAGTGGAGACACTACAGGAGGAGGGGCCAACGTCCTGACTTTC. It translates to CATSGDTTGGGANVLTF.